This TCR beta chain stems from a study of siplizumab effects on memory and regulatory T cells. General observations from the study: The authors mapped only a minor fraction of alloreactive clones to unstimulated subsets.

Assay used: immunoSEQ multiplex PCR; TCRdb lists only in-frame clones, some missing. Among around 100,000 clones, approximately 93% were seen once, and the ten largest hold around 0.3%. CDR3 size: 17 residues. Germline V lookup: CDR1 LNHNV, CDR2 YYDKDF (reference sequence). Trimming cost V 0 bases and J 0 bases; bases outside gene matches: 1. In the case of this clone: The antigen remains unidentified.

The chain recombines TRBV15 with TRBJ2-1, with 11 bases aligning to TRBD2. This TCR came from a human donor in good health. Sequences were obtained from non-Treg CD4+ T cells sorted from blood. CDR3 sequence: CATSRELAGDSYNEQFF. The CDR3 region has the DNA TGTGCCACCAGCAGAGAACTAGCGGGGGACTCCTACAATGAGCAGTTCTTC. Together with reference TRBV15 and TRBJ2-1, the CDR3 gives the full variable domain: DAMVIQNPRYQVTQFGKPVTLSCSQTLNHNVMYWYQQKSSQAPKLLFHYYDKDFNNEADTPDNFQSRRPNTSFCFLDIRSPGLGDTAMYLCATSRELAGDSYNEQFFGPGTRLTVL.